Listed below are T cell receptor beta chains from one sample, sequenced in a study of T-cell memory formation after mild COVID-19. TCRdb re-analysed the 5' RACE reads in MiXCR, keeping a single row per CDR3 protein. Of 400,000 to 500,000 distinct CDR3 sequences listed, over 15% are singletons. The sequenced sample consisted of PBMCs or a T cell subset sorted from them (not recorded which). The receptors were sampled from an adult woman who had mild COVID-19 (a few samples of this study predate the infection). Cell type and time point are not known. CDR3s include the opening cysteine and the closing phenylalanine or tryptophan. Fields, in order: CDR3 DNA, CDR3 protein, J gene, clone size, V gene, D gene. The D gene is left open where the match is weak. Clone size, where shown, is once, few, many, or a class for clones that have expanded.

CDR3nt: TGCGCCAGCAGCTTGGCGTCCGGGTTGAACACTGAAGCTTTCTTT
CDR3aa: CASSLASGLNTEAFF
j_gene: TRBJ1-1
abundance: few
v_gene: TRBV5-1
d_gene: .

CDR3nt: TGTGCCAGCAGTTTAGTTTACGGTGAGCAGTTCTTC
CDR3aa: CASSLVYGEQFF
j_gene: TRBJ2-1
abundance: .
v_gene: TRBV12-3/TRBV12-4
d_gene: .

CDR3nt: TGCGCCAGCAGTGATTTGGCTCAGGAGCAGTTCTTC
CDR3aa: CASSDLAQEQFF
j_gene: TRBJ2-1
abundance: .
v_gene: TRBV10-2
d_gene: .

CDR3nt: TGCAGTGCTAGAACAGGGGGCGGCTACACCTTC
CDR3aa: CSARTGGGYTF
j_gene: TRBJ1-2
abundance: .
v_gene: TRBV20-1
d_gene: TRBD1

CDR3nt: TGTGCCTGGAGGAAGGACGAGCAGTACTTC
CDR3aa: CAWRKDEQYF
j_gene: TRBJ2-7
abundance: .
v_gene: TRBV30
d_gene: .

CDR3nt: TGCCGTGCCTCTAGACAGGGGGTCTACAATCAGCCCCAGCATTTT
CDR3aa: CRASRQGVYNQPQHF
j_gene: TRBJ1-5
abundance: once
v_gene: TRBV20-1
d_gene: TRBD1

CDR3nt: TGCGCCAGCAGCTTGATGGCGGACAGCCTAAGATCGTACAATGAGCAGTTCTTC
CDR3aa: CASSLMADSLRSYNEQFF
j_gene: TRBJ2-1
abundance: few
v_gene: TRBV5-1
d_gene: .

CDR3nt: TGCGCCAGCAGCGCCGGACAGACAACCTCCTACGAGCAGTACTTC
CDR3aa: CASSAGQTTSYEQYF
j_gene: TRBJ2-7
abundance: few
v_gene: TRBV5-1
d_gene: .

CDR3nt: TGCAGTGCTAAGGGACTAGCGGGAGCTCCCTCCGAGCAGTACTTC
CDR3aa: CSAKGLAGAPSEQYF
j_gene: TRBJ2-7
abundance: few
v_gene: TRBV20-1
d_gene: TRBD2

CDR3nt: TGTGCCAGCAGTCCGATGACAGGTCTGAACACTGAAGCTTTCTTT
CDR3aa: CASSPMTGLNTEAFF
j_gene: TRBJ1-1
abundance: few
v_gene: TRBV12-3/TRBV12-4
d_gene: .

CDR3nt: TGTGCCAGCAGCTTAATCGGACTAGCGGGAGACGAGCAGTACTTC
CDR3aa: CASSLIGLAGDEQYF
j_gene: TRBJ2-7
abundance: few
v_gene: TRBV7-9
d_gene: TRBD2

CDR3nt: TGTGCCAGCAGCTTATCCAGGATCCAAGAGACCCAGTACTTC
CDR3aa: CASSLSRIQETQYF
j_gene: TRBJ2-5
abundance: once
v_gene: TRBV7-6
d_gene: .

CDR3nt: TGTGCCAGCAGACGGACAGGGGGTGGCAATCAGCCCCAGCATTTT
CDR3aa: CASRRTGGGNQPQHF
j_gene: TRBJ1-5
abundance: few
v_gene: TRBV12-3/TRBV12-4
d_gene: TRBD1

CDR3nt: TGTGCCAGCAGCCTGCAGGAGGGATCCGGGGAGCTGTTTTTT
CDR3aa: CASSLQEGSGELFF
j_gene: TRBJ2-2
abundance: .
v_gene: TRBV7-7
d_gene: .

CDR3nt: TGCGCCAGCAGCCAAGAGGTCCCTTACACTGAAGCTTTCTTT
CDR3aa: CASSQEVPYTEAFF
j_gene: TRBJ1-1
abundance: few
v_gene: TRBV4-1
d_gene: .

CDR3nt: TGTGCCACCCGGGACAGCTGGGACACTGAAGCTTTCTTT
CDR3aa: CATRDSWDTEAFF
j_gene: TRBJ1-1
abundance: .
v_gene: TRBV24-1
d_gene: TRBD1

CDR3nt: TGCAGCGTTGAAGCAATGGACAGCTACAATGAGCAGTTCTTC
CDR3aa: CSVEAMDSYNEQFF
j_gene: TRBJ2-1
abundance: .
v_gene: TRBV29-1
d_gene: .

CDR3nt: TGCGCCAGCAGCTTGGCAGGGCCCGGCCGAGAGCAGTACTTC
CDR3aa: CASSLAGPGREQYF
j_gene: TRBJ2-7
abundance: .
v_gene: TRBV5-1
d_gene: .

CDR3nt: TGTGCCAGCAGCCCAACAGTGGGATCTGGCTACACCTTC
CDR3aa: CASSPTVGSGYTF
j_gene: TRBJ1-2
abundance: .
v_gene: TRBV11-2
d_gene: .

CDR3nt: TGCAGTGCTAGAGAGGACGGGAGAGGTTACAATGAGCAGTTCTTC
CDR3aa: CSAREDGRGYNEQFF
j_gene: TRBJ2-1
abundance: few
v_gene: TRBV20-1
d_gene: .

CDR3nt: TGTGCCAGCAGTTATTTTCGCAGGGGAGGTGGGGAGCAGTACTTC
CDR3aa: CASSYFRRGGGEQYF
j_gene: TRBJ2-7
abundance: .
v_gene: TRBV6-5
d_gene: .

CDR3nt: TGCGCCAGCAGCTTGGATCAGGGGGCGCACGATGGCTACACCTTC
CDR3aa: CASSLDQGAHDGYTF
j_gene: TRBJ1-2
abundance: .
v_gene: TRBV5-1
d_gene: TRBD1

CDR3nt: TGCGCCAGCAGCTTGGAAGGGCCCCGGGGCCTTTACAATGAGCAGTTCTTC
CDR3aa: CASSLEGPRGLYNEQFF
j_gene: TRBJ2-1
abundance: .
v_gene: TRBV5-1
d_gene: .

CDR3nt: TGTGCCAGCAGCTTAGGGCAAAGCAATCAGCCCCAGCATTTT
CDR3aa: CASSLGQSNQPQHF
j_gene: TRBJ1-5
abundance: many
v_gene: TRBV7-2
d_gene: .

CDR3nt: TGCGCCAGCAGCCAAGTTGGTGCCGGCGGGCCCACAGGGGACGAGCAGTACTTC
CDR3aa: CASSQVGAGGPTGDEQYF
j_gene: TRBJ2-7
abundance: .
v_gene: TRBV4-1
d_gene: TRBD1

CDR3nt: TGTGCCAGCAGTTACCGGGGGGCACCACGGAATGAGCAGTTCTTC
CDR3aa: CASSYRGAPRNEQFF
j_gene: TRBJ2-1
abundance: .
v_gene: TRBV6-5
d_gene: .

CDR3nt: TGTGCCAGCAGTTTAACCCGGGGTCCGGATGAAAAACTGTTTTTT
CDR3aa: CASSLTRGPDEKLFF
j_gene: TRBJ1-4
abundance: once
v_gene: TRBV7-9
d_gene: .

CDR3nt: TGCAGCGTTGGTGGGGCGGGCTCCTACAATGAGCAGTTCTTC
CDR3aa: CSVGGAGSYNEQFF
j_gene: TRBJ2-1
abundance: .
v_gene: TRBV29-1
d_gene: .

CDR3nt: TGCGCCAGCAGCCAAGGAATGAACTTGGGAGAAAAACTGTTTTTT
CDR3aa: CASSQGMNLGEKLFF
j_gene: TRBJ1-4
abundance: .
v_gene: TRBV4-1
d_gene: .

CDR3nt: TGTGCCAGCAGTGCGGTAGCGGGAGGGCCCCAAGAGACCCAGTACTTC
CDR3aa: CASSAVAGGPQETQYF
j_gene: TRBJ2-5
abundance: .
v_gene: TRBV2
d_gene: TRBD2

CDR3nt: TGTGCCACCTTCCCCAGCGGGGGGCGAGGGGCGCAGTATTTT
CDR3aa: CATFPSGGRGAQYF
j_gene: TRBJ2-3
abundance: few
v_gene: TRBV15
d_gene: TRBD2

CDR3nt: TGTGCCACCAAGGGGGGGGTCACCGGGGAGCTGTTTTTT
CDR3aa: CATKGGVTGELFF
j_gene: TRBJ2-2
abundance: .
v_gene: TRBV6-1
d_gene: .

CDR3nt: TGTGCCAGCAGTGAACTTGACAGCTTGAACACTGAAGCTTTCTTT
CDR3aa: CASSELDSLNTEAFF
j_gene: TRBJ1-1
abundance: few
v_gene: TRBV25-1
d_gene: .

CDR3nt: TGTGCCAGCAGCTTAGGCCACTACTGGGCCGTGGCCAAAAACATTCAGTACTTC
CDR3aa: CASSLGHYWAVAKNIQYF
j_gene: TRBJ2-4
abundance: few
v_gene: TRBV7-9
d_gene: .

CDR3nt: TGTGCCAGCAGCCGGGGGGGGGCCAGCTATGGCTACACCTTC
CDR3aa: CASSRGGASYGYTF
j_gene: TRBJ1-2
abundance: few
v_gene: TRBV7-2
d_gene: .

CDR3nt: TGTGCCAGCAGCTTCAGACAGGGGGCGCGGTATGGCTACACCTTC
CDR3aa: CASSFRQGARYGYTF
j_gene: TRBJ1-2
abundance: few
v_gene: TRBV7-9
d_gene: TRBD1

CDR3nt: TGTGCCAGCAGCTCTAATCCGGGACAGGGACCCTACAATGAGCAGTTCTTC
CDR3aa: CASSSNPGQGPYNEQFF
j_gene: TRBJ2-1
abundance: .
v_gene: TRBV7-8
d_gene: TRBD1

CDR3nt: .
CDR3aa: CSVVGFGIDGLF
j_gene: TRBJ2-1
abundance: .
v_gene: TRBV29-1
d_gene: .

CDR3nt: TGCGCCAGCAGCCGAGACACCCGCTACGAGCAGTACTTC
CDR3aa: CASSRDTRYEQYF
j_gene: TRBJ2-7
abundance: .
v_gene: TRBV4-3
d_gene: .

CDR3nt: TGTGCCAGCAGGCGCAAGGAGACCCAGTACTTC
CDR3aa: CASRRKETQYF
j_gene: TRBJ2-5
abundance: once
v_gene: TRBV12-3/TRBV12-4
d_gene: .

CDR3nt: TGTGCCACCAGCAGAGATGGTAGCGTAGAGACCCAGTACTTC
CDR3aa: CATSRDGSVETQYF
j_gene: TRBJ2-5
abundance: few
v_gene: TRBV15
d_gene: .

CDR3nt: TGTGCCAGCAGGCCGACGATAGGACAGGGAAAACCCTACGAGCAGTACTTC
CDR3aa: CASRPTIGQGKPYEQYF
j_gene: TRBJ2-7
abundance: once
v_gene: TRBV6-5
d_gene: TRBD1

CDR3nt: TGCGCCAGCAGCTTGGCCCCCGGGACAGATAATGAGCAGTTCTTC
CDR3aa: CASSLAPGTDNEQFF
j_gene: TRBJ2-1
abundance: .
v_gene: TRBV5-1
d_gene: TRBD1

CDR3nt: TGTGCCATCAGTGAAGGAGGAGGGAATCCCGGGGAGCTGTTTTTT
CDR3aa: CAISEGGGNPGELFF
j_gene: TRBJ2-2
abundance: .
v_gene: TRBV10-3
d_gene: .

CDR3nt: TGCGCCAGCAAGGGATATTGGACATCCTACGAGCAGTACTTC
CDR3aa: CASKGYWTSYEQYF
j_gene: TRBJ2-7
abundance: few
v_gene: TRBV5-1
d_gene: .

CDR3nt: TGCGCCAGCAGCTTGAGGGCAGAGGGTGAAGCTTTCTTT
CDR3aa: CASSLRAEGEAFF
j_gene: TRBJ1-1
abundance: .
v_gene: TRBV5-1
d_gene: .

CDR3nt: TGCGCCAGCACCGTTAGCGGGAGCGATGAGCAGTTCTTC
CDR3aa: CASTVSGSDEQFF
j_gene: TRBJ2-1
abundance: few
v_gene: TRBV5-1
d_gene: TRBD2

CDR3nt: TGTGCCAGCAGACCTGGACAGACCCGCATGAACACTGAAGCTTTCTTT
CDR3aa: CASRPGQTRMNTEAFF
j_gene: TRBJ1-1
abundance: few
v_gene: TRBV6-1
d_gene: .

CDR3nt: TGTGCCACCAGTGATTGGCAAGGACCCCCAGCCACAGATACGCAGTATTTT
CDR3aa: CATSDWQGPPATDTQYF
j_gene: TRBJ2-3
abundance: .
v_gene: TRBV24-1
d_gene: .

CDR3nt: TGTGCCAGCAGCTTAAACTATATAAGCACAGATACGCAGTATTTT
CDR3aa: CASSLNYISTDTQYF
j_gene: TRBJ2-3
abundance: many
v_gene: TRBV7-3
d_gene: .

CDR3nt: TGTGCCAGTAGCAATCCAGGGGATTACAATGAGCAGTTCTTC
CDR3aa: CASSNPGDYNEQFF
j_gene: TRBJ2-1
abundance: .
v_gene: TRBV19
d_gene: .

CDR3nt: TGTGCCAGCAGCCATCTCGTGGGAGGGACAGATACGCAGTATTTT
CDR3aa: CASSHLVGGTDTQYF
j_gene: TRBJ2-3
abundance: few
v_gene: TRBV3-1
d_gene: TRBD2

CDR3nt: TGTGCCAGCTCACCCGCGCCGATGGATCAGCCCCAGCATTTT
CDR3aa: CASSPAPMDQPQHF
j_gene: TRBJ1-5
abundance: many
v_gene: TRBV18
d_gene: .

CDR3nt: TGTGCCTGGAGTGTATCCAGGGCGGAGACCCAGTACTTC
CDR3aa: CAWSVSRAETQYF
j_gene: TRBJ2-5
abundance: .
v_gene: TRBV30
d_gene: .

CDR3nt: TGTGCCAGCAGCATCCTAGCGGGGGACAATGAGCAGTTCTTC
CDR3aa: CASSILAGDNEQFF
j_gene: TRBJ2-1
abundance: few
v_gene: TRBV6-5
d_gene: TRBD2

CDR3nt: TGTGCCAGCAGCCCAACCCGGGACAGGGCGAGGGGAGAGCAGTTCTTC
CDR3aa: CASSPTRDRARGEQFF
j_gene: TRBJ2-1
abundance: .
v_gene: TRBV7-6
d_gene: TRBD1

CDR3nt: TGTGCCAGCCATCAGGGGCTCGGTCAGCCCCAGCATTTT
CDR3aa: CASHQGLGQPQHF
j_gene: TRBJ1-5
abundance: few
v_gene: TRBV12-3/TRBV12-4
d_gene: .

CDR3nt: TGTGCCAGCAGCACCGCTAGAGGGTGGGAGACCCAGTACTTC
CDR3aa: CASSTARGWETQYF
j_gene: TRBJ2-5
abundance: .
v_gene: TRBV11-2
d_gene: .

CDR3nt: TGTGCCAGCTCCATGACAGCCTCCTACGAGCAGTACTTC
CDR3aa: CASSMTASYEQYF
j_gene: TRBJ2-7
abundance: .
v_gene: TRBV2
d_gene: .

CDR3nt: TGCAGTGCGGGACAGGGAGACAATACGCAGTATTTT
CDR3aa: CSAGQGDNTQYF
j_gene: TRBJ2-3
abundance: .
v_gene: TRBV20-1
d_gene: TRBD1